The 18 T cell receptor beta chains below all came from one sample that was sequenced in a study of a mutant IDH1 vaccine in newly diagnosed glioma. The data were produced by immunoSEQ multiplex PCR, yet TCRdb's version contains in-frame clones alone and is incomplete. Here the sample spans 15,000 to 20,000 clones, less than 97% being singletons. Time point denoted: baseline, week 1 (first vaccination visit). Treatment described: pre-vaccination baseline after standard-of-care therapy. The starting material was peripheral blood mononuclear cells (PBMCs), obtained from a glioma patient treated with radiotherapy, temozolomide or both. The receptor source for this set is a woman between 18 and 29 years old with glioma. Some clones in this sample may be carry-over from other donors' samples.

This chain links TRBV30 with TRBJ1-4; D is perhaps TRBD1 (5 bases). The CDR3 runs 17 residues. The V gene lost 2 bases and the J gene lost 4 bases, with 20 bases spanning the gap. Germline-derived CDR1 and CDR2 are GTSNPN and SVGIG (reference sequence). CDR3 bases: TGTGCCTGGAGTACCGGGACCCTCTTGTTGGGTAATGAAAAACTGTTTTTT. Translated, it gives CAWSTGTLLLGNEKLFF.

The chain recombines TRBV5-4 with TRBJ2-5; TRBD1 is a possible D gene (7 bases). CDR1 and CDR2 from the germline V gene are SGHNT and YYREEE (reference sequence). Trimming left V 0 bases short and J 5 bases short, with 20 bases between. This CDR3 is built from 17 residues. The chain's CDR3 is CASSLGGVREGAETQYF. The DNA of the CDR3 is TGTGCCAGCAGCTTGGGGGGGGTTCGCGAGGGGGCGGAGACCCAGTACTTC.

J is TRBJ2-1 and V is TRBV27, with a possible D match to TRBD2 (5 bases). The germline CDR1 and CDR2 sequences are MNHEY and SMNVEV (reference sequence). The CDR3 has 12 amino acids. V was pared by 2 bases and J by 9 bases, with 8 bases between. CDR3 sequence reads: CASSLTRTEQFF. CDR3 DNA: TGTGCCAGCAGTTTAACTAGAACTGAGCAGTTCTTC.

The chain recombines TRBV5-1 with TRBJ1-5; no reliable D call. Germline CDR1 reads SGHRS; CDR2 reads YFSETQ. Trimming took off 2 bases at V and 6 bases at J, with 6 bases between the two ends. There are 12 residues in the CDR3. CDR3 sequence (DNA): TGCGCCAGCAGCTTCACGATTCAGCCCCAGCATTTT. Translating it yields CASSFTIQPQHF.

The rearrangement uses TRBV19 and TRBJ2-1, with D perhaps TRBD2 (5 bases). Germline V gene data show CDR1 as LNHDA and CDR2 as SQIVND (reference sequence). The CDR3 has 15 amino acids. V dropped 3 bases and J dropped 0 bases, with 9 bases sitting between them. CDR3 residues: CASSIDSASYNEQFF. In DNA form, the CDR3 reads TGTGCCAGTAGTATTGATAGCGCCTCCTACAATGAGCAGTTCTTC.

This chain links TRBV5-1 with TRBJ1-1; the D gene is possibly TRBD1 (5 bases). The V end was cut by 1 base, the J end by 5 bases, with 15 bases between. The germline gives CDR1 SGHRS, CDR2 YFSETQ. The CDR3 sequence is 15 residues long. The CDR3 bases are TGCGCCAGCAGCTTGCGGACACCGGTGGGGACTGAAGCTTTCTTT. This translates into CASSLRTPVGTEAFF.

This chain joins TRBV29-1 and TRBJ2-7; maybe TRBD1 (5 bases). This CDR3 has 10 residues. V was clipped by 6 bases and J by 5 bases, with 8 bases between them. The germline V gene encodes CDR1 SQVTM and CDR2 ANQGSEA. The CDR3 protein is CSVQGNEQYF. CDR3 bases: TGCAGCGTCCAGGGTAACGAGCAGTACTTC.

The rearrangement joins TRBV11-2 to TRBJ2-5; 12 positions match TRBD2. Germline V gene data show CDR1 as SGHAT and CDR2 as FQNNGV. The CDR3 covers 16 residues. V shed 4 bases and J 1 base; nucleotides not matched to a gene: 4. CDR3 loop: CASSSVLAGGQETQYF. The CDR3 DNA reads as TGTGCCAGCAGCTCAGTACTAGCGGGGGGCCAAGAGACCCAGTACTTC.

This chain uses TRBV7-2 with TRBJ2-1; D might be TRBD2 (6 bases). CDR1 SGHTA and CDR2 FQGNSA come from the germline V gene. V shed 0 bases and J shed 3 bases, with 12 bases lying between them. This CDR3 contains 16 residues. DNA for the CDR3: TGTGCCAGCAGCTTAGCTGTTGCGGGGCGCTACAATGAGCAGTTCTTC. Its translation: CASSLAVAGRYNEQFF.

This clone was seen only once. CDR3 bases: TGTGCCAGCAGCTTAGTGGCCCTAGCGGACACAGATACGCAGTATTTT. Encoded protein: CASSLVALADTDTQYF. This chain joins TRBV7-2 and TRBJ2-3, with 7 nucleotides matching TRBD2. CDR3 length equals 16 residues. CDR1 is SGHTA and CDR2 is FQGNSA in the germline V gene. V was clipped by 1 base and J by 2 bases; unmatched bases: 6.

This clone was recorded only once. This rearrangement joins TRBV6-5 to TRBJ1-1, with D tentatively TRBD1 (5 bases). Per germline, CDR1 MNHEY and CDR2 SVGAGI. The CDR3 length is 13 residues. Trimming stripped 2 bases from V and 3 bases from J, with 7 bases between. CDR3: CASSYEGYTEAFF. CDR3 coding DNA: TGTGCCAGCAGTTACGAGGGGTACACTGAAGCTTTCTTT.

The chain joins TRBV27 to TRBJ2-2; D is perhaps TRBD1 or TRBD2 (6 bases each). Trimming took off 7 bases at V and 4 bases at J, with 16 bases between the two ends. The CDR3 is 15 amino acids. Per germline, CDR1 MNHEY and CDR2 SMNVEV (reference sequence). CDR3 sequence reads: CASTAGTRTTGELFF. The CDR3 bases are TGTGCCAGCACCGCGGGGACAAGGACCACCGGGGAGCTGTTTTTT.

The J gene is TRBJ2-3, the V gene TRBV19, with 10 bases that match TRBD2. The CDR3 runs 15 residues. Losses at the gene ends were 3 bases for V and 1 base for J; bases not matched to a gene: 1. CDR1 LNHDA and CDR2 SQIVND come from the germline V gene (reference sequence). The CDR3 sequence: CASSIGTSGTDTQYF. The DNA for the CDR3 is TGTGCCAGTAGTATCGGGACTAGCGGCACAGATACGCAGTATTTT.

V is TRBV27 and J is TRBJ1-1; D gene uncertain. The CDR3 has 12 amino acids. Germline V gene data show CDR1 as MNHEY and CDR2 as SMNVEV (reference sequence). Trimming pared 6 bases from V and 1 base from J, leaving 6 bases between. The CDR3 spells CASRWGNTEAFF. The CDR3 bases are TGTGCCAGCAGATGGGGGAACACTGAAGCTTTCTTT.

In this sample, this clone turned up once. V is TRBV5-6 and J is TRBJ1-1; TRBD1 matches at 8 bases. Germline trimming cut 4 bases from V and 4 bases from J; bases unmatched to any gene: 6. The CDR3 contains 14 residues. Germline-derived CDR1 and CDR2 are SGHDT and YYEEEE. This CDR3 is CASSRGTGGTEAFF. CDR3 bases: TGTGCCAGCAGCCGGGGGACAGGTGGCACTGAAGCTTTCTTT.

The chain couples TRBV28 to TRBJ2-3, with 12 bases lining up with TRBD2. This CDR3 comprises 17 residues. In germline, CDR1 is MDHEN, CDR2 SYDVKM. Trimming cost V 1 base and J 2 bases; bases outside gene matches: 4. The CDR3 bases are TGTGCCAGCAGTTTATCGACTAGCGGGAGCTACACAGATACGCAGTATTTT. It yields the protein CASSLSTSGSYTDTQYF.

The CDR3 protein is CASSFGNQPQHF. CDR3 nucleotide sequence: TGTGCCAGCAGTTTTGGCAATCAGCCCCAGCATTTT. The rearrangement links TRBV27 to TRBJ1-5; no clear D. The CDR3 is made up of 12 amino acids. Germline values: CDR1 MNHEY, CDR2 SMNVEV (reference sequence). V was clipped by 3 bases and J by 2 bases, with 2 bases between them.

The J gene is TRBJ2-7, the V gene TRBV14; 12 positions agree with TRBD2. The V segment lost 4 bases and the J segment 2 bases; nucleotides outside the gene matches: 12. The germline V gene encodes CDR1 SGHDN and CDR2 FVKESK. The CDR3 spans 18 residues. The CDR3 bases are TGTGCCAGCAGCCGGACTAGCGGGGACTCTCGGAAGCCCTACGAGCAGTACTTC. Encoded protein: CASSRTSGDSRKPYEQYF.